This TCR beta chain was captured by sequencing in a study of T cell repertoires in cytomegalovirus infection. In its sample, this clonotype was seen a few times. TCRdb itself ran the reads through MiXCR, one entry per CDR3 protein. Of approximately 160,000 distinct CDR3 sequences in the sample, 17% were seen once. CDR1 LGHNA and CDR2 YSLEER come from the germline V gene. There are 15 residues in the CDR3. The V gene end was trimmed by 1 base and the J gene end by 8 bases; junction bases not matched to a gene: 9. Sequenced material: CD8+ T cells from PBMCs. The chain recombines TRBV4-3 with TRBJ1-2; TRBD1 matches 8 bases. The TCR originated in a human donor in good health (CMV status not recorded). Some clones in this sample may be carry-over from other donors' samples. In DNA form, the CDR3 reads TGCGCCAGCAGCCAAGCCCGGACAGGGTCGGGAGGCTACACCTTC. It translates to CASSQARTGSGGYTF.